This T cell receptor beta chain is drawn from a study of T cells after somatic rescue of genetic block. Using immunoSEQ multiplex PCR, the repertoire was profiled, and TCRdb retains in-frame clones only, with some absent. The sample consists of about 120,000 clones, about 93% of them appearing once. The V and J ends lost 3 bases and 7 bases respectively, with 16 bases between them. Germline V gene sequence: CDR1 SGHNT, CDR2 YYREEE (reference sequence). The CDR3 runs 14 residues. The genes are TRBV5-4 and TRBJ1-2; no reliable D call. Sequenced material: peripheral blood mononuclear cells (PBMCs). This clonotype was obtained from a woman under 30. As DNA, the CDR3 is TGTGCCAGCAGCTCCCCAAGAGGCGATGGTGGCTACACCTTC. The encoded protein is CASSSPRGDGGYTF.